These 31 T cell receptor beta chains came from one sample sequenced in a study of T-cell reconstitution after alpha-beta-depleted transplantation in children. TCRbeta library construction was performed incorporating unique molecular identifiers. A single record per CDR3 protein comes from TCRdb applying MiXCR to the PCR reads. The sample lists fewer than 550,000 distinct CDR3 sequences, more than 9.5% seen once, with 14% in the top ten. This material consisted of PBMCs, mostly from graft donor cells, taken 180 days after TCRalphabeta/CD19-depleted stem cell transplant. The receptors shown here come from a female patient between 2 and 15 years old who had a stem cell transplant for aplastic anemia, so the T cells may come from the graft donor.

This clonotype has more than one count but fewer than ten. This rearrangement joins TRBV21-1 to TRBJ1-1; TRBD1 was called by the table and not checked on the DNA. TRBV21-1 is termed a pseudogene. This CDR3 region has 14 residues. For the CDR3, the DNA is TGTGCCAGCACCCTAACCGACCCGGGGGGCTCAGCTTTCTTT. Its protein product is CASTLTDPGGSAFF.

There are a few counts of this clonotype. J is TRBJ2-7 and V is TRBV5-1; 8 bases are shared with TRBD2. After removal of 1 base from V and 1 base from J, the junction contained 7 bases not matched to a gene. Per germline, CDR1 SGHRS and CDR2 YFSETQ. This CDR3 comprises 16 residues. The CDR3 protein is CASSLPRTSFSYEQYF. The CDR3 nucleotides are TGCGCCAGCAGCTTGCCCCGGACTAGCTTTTCCTACGAGCAGTACTTC. Looking up the rest from reference TRBV5-1 and TRBJ2-7 gives the full variable domain: KAGVTQTPRYLIKTRGQQVTLSCSPISGHRSVSWYQQTPGQGLQFLFEYFSETQRNKGNFPGRFSGRQFSNSRSEMNVSTLELGDSALYLCASSLPRTSFSYEQYFGPGTRLTVT.

The V and J genes are TRBV20-1 and TRBJ2-2; 10 positions match TRBD2. The germline gives CDR1 DFQATT, CDR2 SNEGSKA (reference sequence). The J segment lost 5 bases and the V segment lost 3 bases, leaving 3 bases of the junction unmatched. The CDR3 is 14 amino acids. The CDR3 spells CSASGSGRTGELFF. CDR3 DNA sequence: TGCAGTGCTAGTGGTAGCGGGAGGACCGGGGAGCTGTTTTTT.

The chain links TRBV20-1 to TRBJ2-5; 8 nucleotides align to TRBD1. CDR1 and CDR2 (germline): DFQATT, SNEGSKA (reference sequence). Losses at the gene ends were 0 bases for V and 4 bases for J; bases not matched to a gene: 4. The CDR3 runs 14 residues. The CDR3 region has the DNA TGCAGTGCTAGAGACAGGGGGCGCGTAGAGACCCAGTACTTC. Translated: CSARDRGRVETQYF.

The sample holds a few counts of this clonotype. V is TRBV20-1 and J is TRBJ2-1; unclear D gene. This CDR3 spans 16 amino acids. In germline, CDR1 is DFQATT, CDR2 SNEGSKA (reference sequence). The V and J ends lost 2 bases and 0 bases respectively, with 14 bases between them. Here the CDR3 reads CSARTARLVSYNEQFF. DNA for the CDR3: TGCAGTGCTAGAACGGCGCGCCTAGTCTCCTACAATGAGCAGTTCTTC.

Turning to this clonotype: Given the absence of the conserved phenylalanine or tryptophan at the CDR3 end, a read error is likely. This chain uses TRBV7-9 with TRBJ1-2; TRBD1 is a possible D gene (5 bases). The germline V gene has CDR1 SEHNR and CDR2 FQNEAQ (reference sequence). The V end lost 0 bases, the J end lost 8 bases, and 13 bases lay between the germline ends. The CDR3 length is 14 residues. In DNA, the CDR3 is TGTGCCAGCAGCTTAGCGTCCGGGGGAAGAGGCTACACCCTC. Translated, it gives CASSLASGGRGYTL.

This clonotype was observed a handful of times. The V gene is TRBV7-6, the J gene TRBJ2-7; TRBD2 is a possible D gene (5 bases). V dropped 0 bases and J dropped 7 bases, with 10 bases sitting between them. Germline CDR1 is SGHVS and CDR2 is FNYEAQ. The CDR3 loop spans 13 amino acids. CDR3 sequence reads: CASSLAPPGEQYF. The CDR3 nucleotides read TGTGCCAGCAGCTTAGCTCCCCCGGGGGAGCAGTACTTC. Full variable domain (missing parts from reference TRBV7-6 and TRBJ2-7): GAGVSQSPRYKVTKRGQDVALRCDPISGHVSLYWYRQALGQGPEFLTYFNYEAQQDKSGLPNDRFSAERPEGSISTLTIQRTEQRDSAMYRCASSLAPPGEQYFGPGTRLTVT.

This clonotype was seen many times. The chain combines TRBV3-1 with TRBJ2-6, with D tentatively TRBD1 or TRBD2 (6 bases each). CDR3 size: 16 residues. The germline V gene has CDR1 LGHDT and CDR2 YNNKEL (reference sequence). Trimming cost V 4 bases and J 2 bases, with 12 bases left between them. The CDR3 sequence: CASSPSGATGANVLTF. Written as DNA, the CDR3 is TGTGCCAGCAGCCCATCGGGGGCAACTGGGGCCAACGTCCTGACTTTC.

The chain recombines TRBV14 with TRBJ2-7; TRBD2 aligns across 7 bases. Germline V gene lookup returns CDR1 SGHDN and CDR2 FVKESK. J gave up 6 bases and V 1 base, and 9 bases lay outside the gene matches. The CDR3 is 15 residues long. CDR3 sequence reads: CASSQVGGGPGEQYF. CDR3 bases: TGTGCCAGCAGCCAAGTCGGGGGAGGGCCGGGCGAGCAGTACTTC.

This clonotype was picked up a small number of times. The genes are TRBV14 and TRBJ1-1; the D is unclear. The V end lost 3 bases, the J end lost 5 bases, and 7 bases lay between the germline ends. There are 12 residues in the CDR3. Germline CDR1 and CDR2: SGHDN and FVKESK. The CDR3 coding sequence is TGTGCCAGCAGCCAGGTTCCAACTGAAGCTTTCTTT. The encoded protein is CASSQVPTEAFF. Full variable domain (missing parts from reference TRBV14 and TRBJ1-1): EAGVTQFPSHSVIEKGQTVTLRCDPISGHDNLYWYRRVMGKEIKFLLHFVKESKQDESGMPNNRFLAERTGGTYSTLKVQPAELEDSGVYFCASSQVPTEAFFGQGTRLTVV.

This clonotype has only a few counts. V is TRBV6-6 and J is TRBJ1-3, with D uncertain. V gave up 5 bases and J gave up 4 bases, with 9 bases separating them. The length of the CDR3 is 13 residues. Germline V gene sequence: CDR1 MNHNY, CDR2 SVGAGI (reference sequence). In nucleotides, the CDR3 is TGTGCCAGCAGTCGAGAGGCGGGAAACACCATATATTTT. Amino acids: CASSREAGNTIYF.

At least ten counts were recorded for this clonotype. The CDR3 region is CASSQGFEQGRIQYF. DNA of the CDR3: TGTGCCAGCAGCCAAGGGTTTGAGCAAGGACGCATTCAGTACTTC. The genes are TRBV4-2 and TRBJ2-4, with D unclear. Germline V lookup: CDR1 LGHNA, CDR2 YNFKEQ. The CDR3 covers 15 residues. V lost 1 base to trimming and J lost 9 bases, with 16 bases between them.

J is TRBJ2-2 and V is TRBV7-9; no clear D. The CDR3 contains 17 residues. Trimming shortened V by 4 bases and J by 2 bases, and 17 bases separated the two germline ends. Germline V CDR1 and CDR2: SEHNR, FQNEAQ (reference sequence). The CDR3 loop reads CASSSITLPYNTGELFF. CDR3 bases: TGTGCCAGCAGCTCAATCACTCTACCATACAACACCGGGGAGCTGTTTTTT.

This clonotype has a handful of counts. The genes are TRBV7-8 and TRBJ1-5, with a weak D call TRBD1 (5 bases). CDR1 is SGHVS, CDR2 FQNEAQ, per germline. The ends were cut back, 0 bases at V and 2 bases at J, with 11 bases in the middle. The CDR3 loop spans 16 amino acids. The CDR3 sequence: CASSLARTGGNQPQHF. In nucleotides, the CDR3 is TGTGCCAGCAGCTTAGCGCGTACAGGCGGCAATCAGCCCCAGCATTTT.

This clonotype came up a few times. The V gene is TRBV25-1, the J gene TRBJ2-2; D ambiguous. The germline CDR1 and CDR2 sequences are MGHDK and SYGVNS. The CDR3 is 16 residues long. The germline V and J ends were trimmed by 1 base and 4 bases, with 13 bases remaining between them. CDR3 nucleotide sequence: TGTGCCAGCAGTGAATCAGATTTTGGCGCCACCGGGGAGCTGTTTTTT. Its protein product is CASSESDFGATGELFF.

Only a few counts were recorded for this clonotype. The CDR3 DNA reads TGCAGTGCTAGAGATAGGTCAAGGGGGGAGTACACTGAAGCTTTCTTT. It translates to CSARDRSRGEYTEAFF. The chain joins TRBV20-1 to TRBJ1-1; D might be TRBD1 (6 bases). V was pared by 0 bases and J by 3 bases, with 17 bases between. Germline V gives CDR1 DFQATT, CDR2 SNEGSKA (reference sequence). The CDR3 length is 16 residues.

This clonotype was found a few times. In nucleotides, the CDR3 is TGTGCCAGCAGCCCGCCCCGAGTCGGGAATGAGCAGTTCTTC. This codes for CASSPPRVGNEQFF. V and J are TRBV7-9 and TRBJ2-1; D remains ambiguous. Germline V gives CDR1 SEHNR, CDR2 FQNEAQ (reference sequence). This CDR3 contains 14 residues. Between the trimmed V and J ends, which lost 5 bases and 7 bases, there was a span of 15 bases.

The J gene is TRBJ1-2, the V gene TRBV7-8; tentatively, D is TRBD1 (5 bases). This CDR3 region has 14 residues. Looked up from germline, CDR1 is SGHVS and CDR2 is FQNEAQ. V was pared by 2 bases and J by 2 bases, with 9 bases between. CDR3 sequence (DNA): TGTGCCAGCAGCTTATCACAGGACAACTATGGCTACACCTTC. This translates into CASSLSQDNYGYTF.

This clonotype was detected a few times. The J gene is TRBJ2-5, the V gene TRBV14; D remains unclear. This CDR3 has 15 amino acids. Per germline, CDR1 SGHDN and CDR2 FVKESK. V was pared by 0 bases and J by 2 bases, with 10 bases between. The CDR3 DNA sequence: TGTGCCAGCAGCCAAGATCAAGCGTCACAAGAGACCCAGTACTTC. It specifies CASSQDQASQETQYF.

This chain links TRBV7-7 with TRBJ2-1; 7 nucleotides line up with TRBD1. V dropped 5 bases and J dropped 7; count of bases not matched to a gene: 20. Germline-derived CDR1 and CDR2 are SSHAT and FNYEAQ (reference sequence). The CDR3 contains 18 residues. The CDR3 region is CASSPTYDRVGGRNEQFF. The CDR3 bases are TGTGCCAGCAGCCCAACCTACGACAGGGTAGGAGGACGGAATGAGCAGTTCTTC. The full variable domain, its missing parts supplied by reference TRBV7-7 and TRBJ2-1, is GAGVSQSPRYKVTKRGQDVTLRCDPISSHATLYWYQQALGQGPEFLTYFNYEAQPDKSGLPSDRFSAERPEGSISTLTIQRTEQRDSAMYRCASSPTYDRVGGRNEQFFGPGTRLTVL.

V gene TRBV6-1 combines with J gene TRBJ1-2; possibly TRBD1 for D (5 bases). Germline-derived CDR1 and CDR2 are MNHNS and SASEGT. CDR3 size: 17 residues. V was shortened by 5 bases and J by 4 bases, with 23 bases between the two germline ends. The CDR3 sequence is CASSLQEGPGHAYGYTF. CDR3 nucleotide sequence: TGTGCCAGCAGTCTCCAGGAGGGGCCTGGACATGCCTATGGCTACACCTTC.

This clonotype was seen repeatedly, ten times or more. V usage is TRBV7-8 and J usage is TRBJ2-2, with TRBD1 as a possible D gene (5 bases). The V gene lost 1 base and the J gene lost 1 base, with 10 bases spanning the gap. CDR1 and CDR2 (germline): SGHVS, FQNEAQ. The CDR3 has 16 amino acids. DNA for the CDR3: TGTGCCAGCAGCTTAGTCGGCAGGGTGAACACCGGGGAGCTGTTTTTT. Protein product: CASSLVGRVNTGELFF.

This rearrangement joins TRBV4-3 to TRBJ2-3; D is unclear. Germline-derived CDR1 and CDR2 are LGHNA and YSLEER. The CDR3 spans 15 residues. V lost 0 bases to trimming and J lost 2 bases, with 9 bases between them. The CDR3 coding sequence is TGCGCCAGCAGCCAAGATAGGCCCCTCACAGATACGCAGTATTTT. Translation: CASSQDRPLTDTQYF.

This chain connects TRBV7-9 to TRBJ2-3; 7 bases match TRBD2. The CDR3 extends over 16 amino acids. Unmatched junction bases numbered 13, after V lost 5 bases and J lost 5 bases. Germline V CDR1 and CDR2: SEHNR, FQNEAQ (reference sequence). The DNA of the CDR3 is TGTGCCAGCAGCCCCCCAAGCGGGACTCGCGGAGATACGCAGTATTTT. Protein: CASSPPSGTRGDTQYF.

This clonotype came up many times. This chain uses TRBV11-2 with TRBJ2-1; D perhaps matches TRBD1 (5 bases). V lost 5 bases to trimming and J lost 0 bases, with 20 bases between them. Germline lookup yields CDR1 SGHAT and CDR2 FQNNGV. This CDR3 contains 18 residues. CDR3 nucleotides: TGTGCCAGCAGCCCATATTGGCGGCAGGGCAACTCCTACAATGAGCAGTTCTTC. It encodes CASSPYWRQGNSYNEQFF.

This clonotype was seen repeatedly, ten times or more. This CDR3 reads CSARADARRTDTQYF. CDR3 coding DNA: TGCAGTGCTAGAGCGGATGCCCGGCGCACAGATACGCAGTATTTT. The chain is built from TRBV20-1 and TRBJ2-3, with D uncertain. V lost 1 base and J 1 base, leaving 12 bases between the germline ends. The CDR3 is 15 residues long. Per the germline V gene, CDR1 is DFQATT and CDR2 is SNEGSKA (reference sequence).

DNA of the CDR3: TGTGCCAGCAGTGAAATCTCTGTGATTAGGGACACCTCATCCCAGCATTTT. Protein sequence: CASSEISVIRDTSSQHF. V usage is TRBV6-1 and J usage is TRBJ1-5; perhaps TRBD1 as D (6 bases). Germline assignment: CDR1 MNHNS and CDR2 SASEGT. The CDR3 consists of 17 residues. The V end lost 2 bases, the J end lost 11 bases, and 25 bases lay between the germline ends.

Ten or more counts support this clonotype. The chain has TRBV7-7 and TRBJ2-7; D is ambiguous. The germline CDR1 and CDR2 sequences are SSHAT and FNYEAQ (reference sequence). Between the trimmed V and J ends, which lost 1 base and 4 bases, there was a span of 14 bases. The CDR3 runs to 15 residues. As DNA, the CDR3 is TGTGCCAGCAGCTTAGAGCCCGGGTTTAGTTACGAGCAGTACTTC. Its translation is CASSLEPGFSYEQYF.

The V call is TRBV12-3 or TRBV12-4, the J call TRBJ1-3; D is unclear. V lost 5 bases and J lost 1, with 12 bases in between. The CDR3 spans 15 residues. The DNA for the CDR3 is TGTGCCAGCAGTCCCGAGGGATATTCTGGAAACACCATATATTTT. Its translation is CASSPEGYSGNTIYF.

This chain uses TRBV4-3 with TRBJ1-1; no definite D call. Per germline, CDR1 LGHNA and CDR2 YSLEER. Trimming stripped 0 bases from V and 1 base from J, with 9 bases between. CDR3 size: 15 residues. CDR3 coding DNA: TGCGCCAGCAGCCAAGAAAGCGTGGGGAACACTGAAGCTTTCTTT. Its translation is CASSQESVGNTEAFF.

The V gene is TRBV10-3, the J gene TRBJ2-7, with 14 bases lining up with TRBD2. Per the germline V gene, CDR1 is ENHRY and CDR2 is SYGVKD. The CDR3 extends over 17 amino acids. V trimming: 7 bases; J trimming: 2 bases; junction bases outside the gene matches: 10. The CDR3 loop is CAIMGGTSGSGAYEQYF. The DNA for the CDR3 is TGTGCCATCATGGGAGGGACTAGCGGGAGTGGGGCCTACGAGCAGTACTTC.